The 4 T cell receptor beta chains below all came from one sample that was sequenced in a study of T cell responses to AZD1222 COVID-19 vaccine. Using immunoSEQ multiplex PCR, the repertoire was profiled, and TCRdb retains in-frame clones only, with some absent. The sample contains about 94,000 clones, around 90% of which appear only once. This sample comprised peripheral blood, obtained on day 0 of AZD1222 vaccination. These receptors were taken from an adult in good health.

This clone was recorded once. In DNA, the CDR3 is TGTGCCAGCAGCTTAGCCGATACAGGGACGCTCTATGGCTACACCTTC. This gives the protein CASSLADTGTLYGYTF. The chain employs TRBV7-2 and TRBJ1-2; weak D call: TRBD1 (6 bases). The length of the CDR3 is 16 residues. V gave up 0 bases and J gave up 4 bases, with 15 bases separating them. Germline assignment: CDR1 SGHTA and CDR2 FQGNSA.

The CDR3 bases are TGTGCCAGCAGCTCCAGGGATAGCAATGAGCAGTTCTTC. It yields the protein CASSSRDSNEQFF. V gene TRBV11-3 combines with J gene TRBJ2-1; possible D gene TRBD1, 5 bases. V gave up 4 bases and J gave up 6 bases, with 10 bases separating them. The V gene's germline CDR1 is SGHNT and CDR2 YENEEA. This CDR3 has 13 amino acids.

The CDR3 DNA reads TGTGCCAGCAGCTTGCGGAGGGGCGGGTACCCTTACGAGCAGTACTTC. It yields the protein CASSLRRGGYPYEQYF. V is TRBV5-4 and J is TRBJ2-7, with D possibly TRBD2 on 6 matching bases. The CDR3 is 16 residues long. CDR1 and CDR2 from the germline V gene are SGHNT and YYREEE (reference sequence). V lost 1 base and J 4 bases, leaving 18 bases between the germline ends.

The gene calls are TRBV10-3 and TRBJ2-7, with 8 nucleotides matching TRBD1. The CDR3 contains 15 residues. V gave up 4 bases and J gave up 2 bases; unmatched junction bases: 7. The germline V gene has CDR1 ENHRY and CDR2 SYGVKD. CDR3 protein: CAISAIWTGTYEQYF. In DNA, the CDR3 is TGTGCCATCAGTGCGATTTGGACAGGGACCTACGAGCAGTACTTC.